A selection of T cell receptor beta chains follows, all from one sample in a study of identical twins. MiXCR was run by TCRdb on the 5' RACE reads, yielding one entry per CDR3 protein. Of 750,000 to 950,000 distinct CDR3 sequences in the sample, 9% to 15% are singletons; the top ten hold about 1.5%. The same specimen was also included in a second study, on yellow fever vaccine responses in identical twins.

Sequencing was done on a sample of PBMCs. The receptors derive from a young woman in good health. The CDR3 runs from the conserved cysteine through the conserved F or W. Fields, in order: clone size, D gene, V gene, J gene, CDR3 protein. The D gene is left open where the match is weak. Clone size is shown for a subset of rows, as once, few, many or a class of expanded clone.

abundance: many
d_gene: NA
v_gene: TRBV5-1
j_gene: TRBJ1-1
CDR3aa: CASSLEGTGMNTEAFF

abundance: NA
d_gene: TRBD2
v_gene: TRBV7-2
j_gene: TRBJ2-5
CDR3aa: CASSTGGKPRNQETQYF

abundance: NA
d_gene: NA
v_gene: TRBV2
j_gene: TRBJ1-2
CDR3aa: CAISWFSDGYTF

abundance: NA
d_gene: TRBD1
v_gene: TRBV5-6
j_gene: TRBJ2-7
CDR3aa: CASSRQPGQGTYEQYF

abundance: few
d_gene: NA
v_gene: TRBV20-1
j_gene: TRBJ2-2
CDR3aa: CSAPRPMSKNTGELFF

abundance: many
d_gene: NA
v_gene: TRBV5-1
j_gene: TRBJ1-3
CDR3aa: CASSPIAISGNTIYF

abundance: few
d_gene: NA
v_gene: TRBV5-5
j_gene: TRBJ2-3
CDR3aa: CASTQRAALVSDTQYF

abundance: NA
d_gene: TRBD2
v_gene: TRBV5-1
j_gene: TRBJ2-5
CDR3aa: CASSLQVGTTKETQYF

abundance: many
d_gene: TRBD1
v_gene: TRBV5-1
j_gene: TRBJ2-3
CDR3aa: CASSLAQGAKTDTQYF

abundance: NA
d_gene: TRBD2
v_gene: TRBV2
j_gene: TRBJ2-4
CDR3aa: CASTEEAGGGSIQYF

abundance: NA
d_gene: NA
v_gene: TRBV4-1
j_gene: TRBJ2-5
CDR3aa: CASSQVVAFQETQYF

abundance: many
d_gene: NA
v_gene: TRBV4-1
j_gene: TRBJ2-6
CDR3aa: CASSQVQGQSSSGANVLTF

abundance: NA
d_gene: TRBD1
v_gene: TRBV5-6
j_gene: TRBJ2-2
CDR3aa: CASRLWTGDTGELFF

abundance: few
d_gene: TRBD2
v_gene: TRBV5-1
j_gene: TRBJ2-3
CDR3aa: CASSAGGGGPDTQYF

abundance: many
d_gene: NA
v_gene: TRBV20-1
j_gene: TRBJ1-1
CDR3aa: CSARGGAPWGRMNTEAFF

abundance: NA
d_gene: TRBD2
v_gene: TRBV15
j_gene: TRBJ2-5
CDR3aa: CATSRETSGGGGTQYF

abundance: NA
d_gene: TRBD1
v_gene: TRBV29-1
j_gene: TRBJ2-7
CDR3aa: CSVDPGTGPYEQYF

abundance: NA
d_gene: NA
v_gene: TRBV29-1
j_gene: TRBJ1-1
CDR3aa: CSVGGEPEAFF

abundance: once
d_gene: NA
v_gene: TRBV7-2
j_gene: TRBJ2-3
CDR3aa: CASSERPGGTDTQYF

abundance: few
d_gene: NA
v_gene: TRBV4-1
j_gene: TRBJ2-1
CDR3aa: CASSQGLKNEQFF

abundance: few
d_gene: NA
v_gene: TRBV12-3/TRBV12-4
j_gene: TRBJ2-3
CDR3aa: CASSSPQGPQGQYF

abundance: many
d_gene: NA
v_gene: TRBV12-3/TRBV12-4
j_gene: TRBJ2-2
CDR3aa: CASSFVPETGELFF

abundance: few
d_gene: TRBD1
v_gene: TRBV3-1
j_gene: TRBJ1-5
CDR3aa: CASGTANQPQHF

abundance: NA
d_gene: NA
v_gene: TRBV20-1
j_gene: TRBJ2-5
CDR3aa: CICSQSTGLQETQYF

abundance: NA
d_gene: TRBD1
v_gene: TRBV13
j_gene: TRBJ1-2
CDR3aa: CASRETGTAKYGYTF

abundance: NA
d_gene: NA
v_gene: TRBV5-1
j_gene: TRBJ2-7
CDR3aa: CASSLASSDYEQYF

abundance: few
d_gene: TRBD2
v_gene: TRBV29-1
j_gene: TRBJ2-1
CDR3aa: CSVEGSSGSGGSYNEQFF

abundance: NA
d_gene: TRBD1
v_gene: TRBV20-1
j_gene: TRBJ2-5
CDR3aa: CSARDRDRVGETQYF

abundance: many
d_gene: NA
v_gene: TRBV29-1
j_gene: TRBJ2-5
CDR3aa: CSVEGGGDQYF

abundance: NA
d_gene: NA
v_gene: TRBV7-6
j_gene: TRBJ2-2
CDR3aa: CASSLELGEGAGELFF

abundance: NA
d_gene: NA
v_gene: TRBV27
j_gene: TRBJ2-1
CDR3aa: CASSFPGQNNEQFF